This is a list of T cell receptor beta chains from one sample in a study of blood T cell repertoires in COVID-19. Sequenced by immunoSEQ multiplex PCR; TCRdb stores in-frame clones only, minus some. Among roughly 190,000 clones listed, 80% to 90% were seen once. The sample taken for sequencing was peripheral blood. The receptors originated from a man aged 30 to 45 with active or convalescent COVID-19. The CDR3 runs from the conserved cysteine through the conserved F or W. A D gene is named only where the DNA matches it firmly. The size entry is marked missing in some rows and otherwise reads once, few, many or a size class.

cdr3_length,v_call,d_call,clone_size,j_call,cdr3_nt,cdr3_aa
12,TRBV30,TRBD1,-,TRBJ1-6,TGTGCCGGCCGGGACAGGGGGTTCCCCCTCCACTTT,CAGRDRGFPLHF
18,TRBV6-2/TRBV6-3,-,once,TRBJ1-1,TGTGCCAGCAGTTACTCGACTCGTGGCAGCCCATCGAACACTGAAGCTTTCTTT,CASSYSTRGSPSNTEAFF
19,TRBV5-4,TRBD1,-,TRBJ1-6,TGTGCCAGCAGGGCGGGACAGGGTGAAAGAGGATCCTATAATTCACCCCTCCACTTT,CASRAGQGERGSYNSPLHF
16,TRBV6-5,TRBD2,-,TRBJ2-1,TGTGCCAGCAGTTCACCTAGCGGGAGGGGCTACAATGAGCAGTTCTTC,CASSSPSGRGYNEQFF
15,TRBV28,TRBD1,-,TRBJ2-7,TGTGCCAGCAGTTCAGGGGGCCTGAGCTCCTACGAGCAGTACTTC,CASSSGGLSSYEQYF
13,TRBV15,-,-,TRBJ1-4,TGTGCCACCAGCAGGGGAGGTGGGGAAAAACTGTTTTTT,CATSRGGGEKLFF
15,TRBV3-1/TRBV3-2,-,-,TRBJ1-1,TGTGCCAGCAGCCACAGACAGGATCAGAACACTGAAGCTTTCTTT,CASSHRQDQNTEAFF
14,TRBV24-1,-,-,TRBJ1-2,TGTGCCACCAGTGATTTCGAGGTTAACTATGGCTACACCTTC,CATSDFEVNYGYTF
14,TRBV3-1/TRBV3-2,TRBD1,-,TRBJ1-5,TGTGCCAGCAGCCAAGGGGCAGGGGGTCAGCCCCAGCATTTT,CASSQGAGGQPQHF
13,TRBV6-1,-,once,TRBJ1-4,TGTGCCAGCAGTGAAGGAGGTCGAGAAAAACTGTTTTTT,CASSEGGREKLFF
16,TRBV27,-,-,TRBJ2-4,TGTGCCAGCAGTCCCGCGGACAGTTTAGCCAAAAACATTCAGTACTTC,CASSPADSLAKNIQYF
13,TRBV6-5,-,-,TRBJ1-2,TGTGCCAGCAGTTACGCAGGGAACAATGGCTACACCTTC,CASSYAGNNGYTF
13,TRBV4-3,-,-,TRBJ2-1,TGCGCCAGCAGCCAGCGCAGGGTGGATGAGCAGTTCTTC,CASSQRRVDEQFF
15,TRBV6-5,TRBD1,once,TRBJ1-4,TGTGCCAGCAGGCGGCAGGGGGCAACTAATGAAAAACTGTTTTTT,CASRRQGATNEKLFF
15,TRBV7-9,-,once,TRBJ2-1,TGTGCCAGCAGCTTTGGGGGGGCCAATTCCAATGAGCAGTTCTTC,CASSFGGANSNEQFF
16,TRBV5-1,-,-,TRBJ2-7,TGCGCCAGCAGCCCGGGGGGCGGGACCTTAAAACAAGAGCAGTACTTC,CASSPGGGTLKQEQYF
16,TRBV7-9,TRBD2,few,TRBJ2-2,TGTGCCAGCAGCCCTCGGTCGGGGGGGAACACCGGGGAGCTGTTTTTT,CASSPRSGGNTGELFF
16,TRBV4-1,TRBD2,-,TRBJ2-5,TGCGCCAGCAGCCTCCGAGCGGGGGGGCCGCAAGAGACCCAGTACTTC,CASSLRAGGPQETQYF
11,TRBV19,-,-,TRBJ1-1,TGTGCCACGAAACGGGAGAATGAAGCTTTCTTT,CATKRENEAFF